This T cell receptor (beta chain) was recorded in a study of blood T cell repertoires in COVID-19. The overall study: T cells, B-cell-depleted T cells, or PBMCs provided the cDNA or gDNA that served as material.

This CDR3 is 18 amino acids long. TCRdb's table, derived via immunoSEQ multiplex PCR, lists solely in-frame clones and lacks some. The top ten clones hold 11% of a sample with approximately 68,000 clones, 85% to 90% of them seen once. The sequence was collected from a man between 65 and 80 years old with active or convalescent COVID-19. The sample comprised peripheral blood. The chain employs TRBV21-1 and TRBJ1-3. TRBV21-1 is noted as a pseudogene. DNA for the CDR3: TGTGCCAGCAGCAAGACCCCCCCGGAAACTATCTCTGGAAACACCATATATTTT. Amino acid sequence: CASSKTPPETISGNTIYF.